This entry lists 25 T cell receptor beta chains sequenced from one sample in a study of T cells after yellow fever vaccination. Via MiXCR, TCRdb re-called the 5' RACE reads, giving one row per CDR3 protein. This table holds some 500,000 distinct CDR3 sequences, less than 15% found once. The sample was PBMCs, taken on the day of the yellow fever booster vaccination. These receptors all stem from a man aged 30 to 39 who received the YFV17D yellow fever vaccine.

The chain joins TRBV2 to TRBJ2-3; TRBD1 or TRBD2 may be the D gene (6 bases each). CDR3 size: 15 residues. Germline CDR1 SNHLY, CDR2 FYNNEI. V lost 10 bases, J lost 0 bases, and 17 bases lay in between. CDR3 nucleotide sequence: TGTGCCACCTATAAAGGGGGGAGCAGCACAGATACGCAGTATTTT. Its translation: CATYKGGSSTDTQYF.

This clonotype was detected a few times. The gene calls are TRBV7-2 and TRBJ2-1, with D possibly being TRBD2 (7 bases). This CDR3 contains 15 residues. With 6 bases removed from V and 5 bases from J, the gap between germline ends came to 17 bases. Looked up from germline, CDR1 is SGHTA and CDR2 is FQGNSA. CDR3 sequence: CASRKGGGPHNEQFF. DNA of the CDR3: TGTGCCAGCAGGAAGGGGGGAGGGCCCCACAATGAGCAGTTCTTC.

This clonotype was detected only a few times. The chain links TRBV2 to TRBJ2-3; 8 bases map to TRBD2. V dropped 7 bases and J dropped 2; count of bases not matched to a gene: 5. The germline V gene has CDR1 SNHLY and CDR2 FYNNEI. The CDR3 runs 14 residues. DNA for the CDR3: TGTGCCAGCACCCGTAGCGGGGTCACAGATACGCAGTATTTT. Protein product: CASTRSGVTDTQYF.

The gene calls are TRBV5-4 and TRBJ2-1; TRBD2 is a possible D gene (5 bases). The CDR3 length is 15 residues. Trimming took off 1 base at V and 7 bases at J, with 15 bases between the two ends. CDR1 is SGHNT and CDR2 is YYREEE in the germline V gene (reference sequence). CDR3 sequence: CASSLNQRPLNEQFF. DNA for the CDR3: TGTGCCAGCAGCTTGAACCAGCGGCCTTTGAATGAGCAGTTCTTC.

This clonotype was detected a few times. The chain recombines TRBV2 with TRBJ1-6, with D possibly being TRBD1 (5 bases). This CDR3 is built from 14 residues. Trimming cost V 6 bases and J 5 bases, with 11 bases left between them. CDR1 and CDR2 (germline): SNHLY, FYNNEI. The CDR3 loop reads CASSVGLDNSPLHF. The CDR3 coding sequence is TGTGCCAGCAGCGTGGGACTGGATAATTCACCCCTCCACTTT.

This clonotype was detected many times. This chain connects TRBV15 to TRBJ2-1; the match to TRBD2 covers 7 bases. The CDR3 spans 15 residues. J was trimmed by 6 bases and V by 0 bases; bases with no gene match: 5. CDR1 is LNHNV and CDR2 is YYDKDF in the germline V gene (reference sequence). The CDR3 region is CATSRDARLANEQFF. In nucleotides, the CDR3 is TGTGCCACCAGCAGAGATGCGCGACTAGCCAATGAGCAGTTCTTC.

This clonotype was observed a handful of times. The chain has TRBV7-8 and TRBJ2-2, with a weak D call TRBD1 (5 bases). This CDR3 comprises 15 residues. From germline, CDR1 is SGHVS and CDR2 FQNEAQ. V gave up 5 bases and J gave up 4 bases, with 14 bases separating them. Here the CDR3 reads CASSVTESSTGELFF. CDR3 coding DNA: TGTGCCAGCAGCGTGACAGAATCAAGCACCGGGGAGCTGTTTTTT. Filled out from reference TRBV7-8 and TRBJ2-2, the complete variable domain reads GAGVSQSPRYKVAKRGQDVALRCDPISGHVSLFWYQQALGQGPEFLTYFQNEAQLDKSGLPSDRFFAERPEGSVSTLKIQRTQQEDSAVYLCASSVTESSTGELFFGEGSRLTVL.

This clonotype was seen only once. The chain employs TRBV18 and TRBJ2-2; TRBD2 might be the D (6 bases). CDR1 and CDR2 from the germline V gene are KGHSH and LQKENI. Trimming took off 2 bases at V and 0 bases at J, with 7 bases between the two ends. CDR3 size: 15 residues. This CDR3 reads CASSPGRPNTGELFF. The CDR3 DNA sequence: TGTGCCAGCTCACCAGGGAGGCCGAACACCGGGGAGCTGTTTTTT. Variable domain in full (rest from reference TRBV18 and TRBJ2-2): NAGVMQNPRHLVRRRGQEARLRCSPMKGHSHVYWYRQLPEEGLKFMVYLQKENIIDESGMPKERFSAEFPKEGPSILRIQQVVRGDSAAYFCASSPGRPNTGELFFGEGSRLTVL.

This chain links TRBV6-5 with TRBJ2-1, with TRBD2 matching 15 bases. CDR1 and CDR2 (germline): MNHEY, SVGAGI. The trim removed 0 bases at V and 12 bases at J, leaving 3 bases unmatched. The CDR3 runs to 15 residues. The CDR3 DNA sequence: TGTGCCAGCAGTTACTCGGGACTAGCGGGAGGAATGCAGTTCTTC. Residues: CASSYSGLAGGMQFF.

The rearrangement uses TRBV5-8 and TRBJ1-2; tentative D call: TRBD1 (6 bases). Trimming left V 1 base short and J 8 bases short, with 12 bases between. CDR1 and CDR2 from the germline V gene are SGHTS and YDEGEE. CDR3 size: 13 residues. CDR3 DNA: TGTGCCAGCAGCTTGCAAAGGGGGAACGGCTACACCTTC. Its protein product is CASSLQRGNGYTF.

This clonotype occurred a few times. This chain joins TRBV6-1 and TRBJ1-2, with D perhaps matching TRBD1 (6 bases). Germline assignment: CDR1 MNHNS and CDR2 SASEGT. V dropped 1 base and J dropped 2 bases, with 14 bases sitting between them. The CDR3 has 16 amino acids. In nucleotides, the CDR3 is TGTGCCAGCAGTGAAGTTTCGGGACACCTAAACTATGGCTACACCTTC. Its translation is CASSEVSGHLNYGYTF.

This clonotype was seen ten or more times. The chain uses TRBV5-1 and TRBJ1-5; tentatively, D is TRBD1 (5 bases). V was shortened by 4 bases and J by 0 bases, with 11 bases between the two germline ends. From germline, CDR1 is SGHRS and CDR2 YFSETQ. CDR3 length equals 15 residues. This chain's CDR3 is CASSRTGDSNQPQHF. DNA of the CDR3: TGCGCCAGCAGCCGTACAGGAGATAGCAATCAGCCCCAGCATTTT.

The chain employs TRBV27 and TRBJ2-1; D gene ambiguous. Between the trimmed V and J ends, which lost 7 bases and 7 bases, there was a span of 8 bases. Germline V lookup: CDR1 MNHEY, CDR2 SMNVEV (reference sequence). The CDR3 sequence is 11 residues long. The CDR3 DNA reads as TGTGCCAGCAAGTACCAAAATGAGCAGTTCTTC. This gives the protein CASKYQNEQFF.

The J gene is TRBJ2-1, the V gene TRBV24-1, with D unclear. V gave up 4 bases and J gave up 5 bases, with 11 bases separating them. This CDR3 region has 14 residues. The germline V gene has CDR1 KGHDR and CDR2 SFDVKD. Here the CDR3 reads CATSDPNADNEQFF. As DNA, the CDR3 is TGTGCCACCAGTGACCCTAACGCCGACAATGAGCAGTTCTTC.

The chain couples TRBV20-1 to TRBJ2-1; D not resolved. Trimming pared 2 bases from V and 0 bases from J, leaving 14 bases between. Per germline, CDR1 DFQATT and CDR2 SNEGSKA (reference sequence). This CDR3 is built from 16 residues. Written as DNA, the CDR3 is TGCAGTGCTAGATACGCTGCGTTTAGCTCCTACAATGAGCAGTTCTTC. Translating it yields CSARYAAFSSYNEQFF.

The sample holds a few counts of this clonotype. V usage is TRBV27 and J usage is TRBJ2-5, with D possibly TRBD1 on 7 matching bases. Trimming pared 3 bases from V and 4 bases from J, leaving 15 bases between. The CDR3 has 15 residues. The V gene's germline CDR1 is MNHEY and CDR2 SMNVEV (reference sequence). The CDR3 region has the DNA TGTGCCAGCAGTTTGAACCAGGGGGGAAGAGAGACCCAGTACTTC. Translating it yields CASSLNQGGRETQYF.

The CDR3 spells CASTVFPSLPGTTDTQYF. CDR3 DNA: TGTGCCAGCACCGTTTTTCCCAGTTTACCGGGAACCACAGATACGCAGTATTTT. The rearrangement uses TRBV28 and TRBJ2-3, with a possible D match to TRBD2 (5 bases). V lost 7 bases and J lost 2, with 25 bases in between. Germline CDR1 and CDR2: MDHEN and SYDVKM. The CDR3 spans 18 residues.

V gene TRBV28 combines with J gene TRBJ2-7; TRBD2 might be the D (6 bases). CDR3 length equals 14 residues. Between the trimmed V and J ends, which lost 6 bases and 9 bases, there was a span of 21 bases. Germline loops: CDR1 MDHEN, CDR2 SYDVKM. The CDR3 DNA sequence: TGTGCCAGCAGCCCCCCCGATACCGGGGGAGTGCAGTACTTC. Protein: CASSPPDTGGVQYF.

The table lists this clonotype with many counts. The chain couples TRBV12-3 or TRBV12-4 to TRBJ1-1; D uncertain. The CDR3 has 13 residues. Between the trimmed V and J ends, which lost 3 bases and 1 base, there was a span of 6 bases. CDR3 in amino acids: CASSLRQNTEAFF. In DNA, the CDR3 is TGTGCCAGCAGTTTGAGGCAGAACACTGAAGCTTTCTTT.

This clonotype was detected only a few times. The chain recombines TRBV5-1 with TRBJ1-4; no definite D call. V was cut by 1 base and J by 0 bases, with 10 bases left in between. This CDR3 has 16 amino acids. CDR1 is SGHRS, CDR2 YFSETQ, per germline. The CDR3 DNA reads as TGCGCCAGCAGCTTGAGAGCCCGTTCAACTAATGAAAAACTGTTTTTT. It codes for CASSLRARSTNEKLFF. Combining the CDR3 with reference TRBV5-1 and TRBJ1-4 gives the whole variable domain KAGVTQTPRYLIKTRGQQVTLSCSPISGHRSVSWYQQTPGQGLQFLFEYFSETQRNKGNFPGRFSGRQFSNSRSEMNVSTLELGDSALYLCASSLRARSTNEKLFFGSGTQLSVL.

The rearrangement joins TRBV10-3 to TRBJ2-2; D is unclear. The CDR3 is 12 residues long. Germline CDR1 and CDR2: ENHRY and SYGVKD. With 4 bases removed from V and 7 bases from J, the gap between germline ends came to 7 bases. CDR3 sequence: CAISVPSGELFF. The CDR3 DNA follows: TGTGCCATCAGTGTCCCCAGCGGGGAGCTGTTTTTT.

J is TRBJ2-7 and V is TRBV4-3; D ambiguous. This CDR3 has 16 amino acids. From germline, CDR1 is LGHNA and CDR2 YSLEER. V gave up 1 base and J gave up 6 bases, with 19 bases separating them. The DNA for the CDR3 is TGCGCCAGCAGCCAAGCTCCGGGCCCCAGAGGTGGCGAGCAGTACTTC. Encoded protein: CASSQAPGPRGGEQYF.

On this clonotype itself: With a much larger clone just one base away, this may be a read error. The rearrangement joins TRBV18 to TRBJ2-7; 7 bases fit TRBD1. The CDR3 length is 14 residues. Per the germline V gene, CDR1 is KGHSH and CDR2 is LQKENI. The CDR3 reads CACSLDRRAYEQYF. The CDR3 bases are TGTGCCTGCTCCCTGGACAGGCGAGCCTACGAGCAGTACTTC.

This clonotype turned up a few times. The chain is built from TRBV21-1 and TRBJ1-4; the table gives TRBD1 as D, unverified against the DNA. TRBV21-1 is recorded as a pseudogene. CDR3 length equals 17 residues. Written as DNA, the CDR3 is TGTGCCAGCAGCAAATATCAGGGGCGCGTAACTAATGAAAAACTGTTTTTT. Residues: CASSKYQGRVTNEKLFF.

In nucleotides, the CDR3 is TGCAGTGCTAGAGACCAGGGTCTTTCACCCCTCCACTTT. It is translated as CSARDQGLSPLHF. This chain joins TRBV20-1 and TRBJ1-6; D may be TRBD1 (5 bases). CDR1 DFQATT and CDR2 SNEGSKA come from the germline V gene (reference sequence). This CDR3 has 13 residues. V was clipped by 0 bases and J by 9 bases, with 9 bases between them.